This T cell receptor (beta chain) was identified during a study of response to subunit inactivated influenza vaccine. TCRdb reanalysed the RT-PCR reads using MiXCR and keeps one entry per CDR3 protein. The data contain roughly 670,000 distinct CDR3 sequences, 12% to 15% of them singletons. This clonotype appeared a single time. Its antigen is still unknown. General study points: Seasonal influenza vaccination, on each occasion, was suggested by the authors to recruit few new T cells.

J was trimmed by 6 bases and V by 0 bases; bases with no gene match: 17. CDR1 and CDR2 (germline): MNHNS, SASEGT. CDR3 size: 20 residues. This clonotype was sampled from a man aged 45-60 years who received an inactivated influenza vaccine. V and J are TRBV6-1 and TRBJ2-1; the match to TRBD2 covers 10 bases. This specimen consisted of PBMCs from blood, obtained less than 15 days before vaccination. The CDR3 loop is CASSEARSRSWTSGFNEQFF. CDR3 nucleotides: TGTGCCAGCAGTGAAGCGCGTTCCCGTAGCTGGACTAGCGGATTCAATGAGCAGTTCTTC.